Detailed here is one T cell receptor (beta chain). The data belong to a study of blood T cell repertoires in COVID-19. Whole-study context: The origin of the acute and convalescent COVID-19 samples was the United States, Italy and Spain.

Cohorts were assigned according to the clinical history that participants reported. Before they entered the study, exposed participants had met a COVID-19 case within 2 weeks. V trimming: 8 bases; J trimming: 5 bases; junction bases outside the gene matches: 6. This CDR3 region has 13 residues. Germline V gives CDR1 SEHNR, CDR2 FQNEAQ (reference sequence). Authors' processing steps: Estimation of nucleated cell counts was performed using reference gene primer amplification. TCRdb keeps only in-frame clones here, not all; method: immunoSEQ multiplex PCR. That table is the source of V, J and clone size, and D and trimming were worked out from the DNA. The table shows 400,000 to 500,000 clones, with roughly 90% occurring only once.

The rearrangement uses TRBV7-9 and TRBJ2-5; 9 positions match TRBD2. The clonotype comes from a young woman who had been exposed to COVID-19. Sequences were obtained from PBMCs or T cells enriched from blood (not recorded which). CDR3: CASGLAGKETQYF. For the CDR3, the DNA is TGTGCCAGCGGTCTAGCGGGAAAGGAGACCCAGTACTTC.